These 4 T cell receptor beta chains share one sample of origin, sequenced in a study of blood T cell repertoires in COVID-19. Clones were sequenced by immunoSEQ multiplex PCR, and TCRdb holds only the in-frame ones, with some missing. The sample includes under 30,000 clones, around 80% of them seen just once. The source material was peripheral blood. These receptors were taken from a woman aged 70-85 years with acute or convalescent COVID-19.

The rearrangement links TRBV20-1 to TRBJ2-2; D gene uncertain. V was pared by 3 bases and J by 4 bases, with 9 bases between. The germline V gene has CDR1 DFQATT and CDR2 SNEGSKA (reference sequence). The CDR3 is 13 amino acids. The CDR3 region is CSASVQTTGELFF. In DNA form, the CDR3 reads TGCAGTGCTAGTGTACAGACCACCGGGGAGCTGTTTTTT.

The chain combines TRBV5-1 with TRBJ2-7, with 12 nucleotides matching TRBD2. The V gene end was trimmed by 5 bases and the J gene end by 7 bases; junction bases not matched to a gene: 7. Per germline, CDR1 SGHRS and CDR2 YFSETQ. This CDR3 has 14 amino acids. The CDR3 spells CASRPLAGGPEQYF. For the CDR3, the DNA is TGCGCCAGCAGACCCCTAGCGGGAGGGCCTGAGCAGTACTTC.

This chain joins TRBV5-8 and TRBJ2-3; 7 positions agree with TRBD1. The CDR3 consists of 14 residues. V was clipped by 4 bases and J by 2 bases; unmatched bases: 4. Looked up from germline, CDR1 is SGHTS and CDR2 is YDEGEE. CDR3 in DNA: TGTGCCAGCAGCACGGGACAGAACACAGATACGCAGTATTTT. It encodes CASSTGQNTDTQYF. The full variable domain, with the rest looked up from reference TRBV5-8 and TRBJ2-3, is EAGVTQSPTHLIKTRGQQATLRCSPISGHTSVYWYQQALGLGLQFLLWYDEGEERNRGNFPPRFSGRQFPNYSSELNVNALELEDSALYLCASSTGQNTDTQYFGPGTRLTVL.

This sequence joins TRBV7-9 and TRBJ2-1; TRBD2 matches 14 bases. The CDR3 is 15 amino acids. Germline CDR1 and CDR2: SEHNR and FQNEAQ (reference sequence). Trimming took 4 bases from V and 9 from J; bases not matched to a gene: 5. Written as DNA, the CDR3 is TGTGCCAGCAGCTCCCGACTAGCGGGAGGGGGTGAGCAGTTCTTC. It translates to CASSSRLAGGGEQFF.